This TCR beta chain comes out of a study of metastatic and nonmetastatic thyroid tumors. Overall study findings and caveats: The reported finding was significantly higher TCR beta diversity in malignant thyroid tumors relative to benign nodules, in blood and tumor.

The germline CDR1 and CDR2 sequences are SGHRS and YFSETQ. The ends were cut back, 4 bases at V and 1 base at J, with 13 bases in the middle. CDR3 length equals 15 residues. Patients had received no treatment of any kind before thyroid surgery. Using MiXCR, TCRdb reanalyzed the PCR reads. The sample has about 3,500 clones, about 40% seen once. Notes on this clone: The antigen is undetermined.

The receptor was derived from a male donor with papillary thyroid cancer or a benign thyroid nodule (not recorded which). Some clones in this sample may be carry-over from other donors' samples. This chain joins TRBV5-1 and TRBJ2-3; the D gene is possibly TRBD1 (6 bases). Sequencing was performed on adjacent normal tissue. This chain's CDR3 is CASSREDSRTDTQYF. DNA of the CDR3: TGCGCCAGCAGCCGAGAGGACAGCCGCACAGATACGCAGTATTTT. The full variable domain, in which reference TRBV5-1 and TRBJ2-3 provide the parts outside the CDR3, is KAGVTQTPRYLIKTRGQQVTLSCSPISGHRSVSWYQQTPGQGLQFLFEYFSETQRNKGNFPGRFSGRQFSNSRSEMNVSTLELGDSALYLCASSREDSRTDTQYFGPGTRLTVL.